Given below is one TCR beta chain in context. There is no known antigen for this receptor. Base qualities are not provided; no much larger clone lies one nucleotide away. This specimen comes from a study of blood T cell repertoires in COVID-19 (dated by TCRdb to about 2020). About the study as a whole: Collaborator samples came from the United States, Italy and Spain and covered acute and convalescent phases of COVID-19. Nearly every sample came with metadata listing a de-identified subject ID, COVID-19 status, age in years and sex. The repertoires were released in a freely available public database meant as a resource for research on the immune response to SARS-CoV-2. The samples were drawn from the first 160 participants of the ongoing ImmuneRACE study and from roughly 1,300 subjects provided by 6 global collaborators. Subjects who had been exposed to COVID-19, were actively infected with it, or had recovered from it provided the deeply sampled blood TCRbeta repertoires that made up the dataset. Where available, HLA class I and class II types were taken from metadata supplied by the sample provider and were not determined by assay-based typing. The prospective study material was composed of cDNA or gDNA derived from T cells, B-cell-depleted T cells, or PBMCs. The research as a whole found: The quantity of clinical and demographic metadata differed by source and by participant and was supplied without curation.

TCRbeta CDR3 regions were amplified from genomic DNA using the immunoSEQ Assay, a bias-controlled multiplex PCR. Per the authors' processing: The number of nucleated cells in each sample was estimated by amplification of reference gene primers within the assay. Sequence reads were collapsed and filtered to measure the absolute abundance of every unique TCRbeta CDR3 rearrangement. For each sample, productive Simpson clonality was calculated as the square root of Simpson's diversity index over productive rearrangements. The clones in this table, taken by TCRdb from immuneACCESS, are in-frame only. Not every clone is retained; where verified, under half of the shortfall comes from an unresolved V gene, and the cause of the rest is unknown. V, J and clone size derive from that table, while D and trimming were established from the DNA sequence. For this sample the table gives about 97,000 clones, of which approximately 88% were detected only once. The biggest ten clones account for 4% to 5.5% of the sample.

The CDR3 sequence holds 17 residues, the cysteine and phenylalanine included. The DNA shown is the 51-base CDR3, in frame from base 1. Each collaborating institution followed its own protocols to collect whole blood in K2EDTA tubes. For TCRbeta analysis, collaborators shipped samples as frozen whole blood, isolated PBMCs, or DNA extracted from either of those sample types. Sequencing was carried out using peripheral blood. Here the chain combines TRBV21-1 and TRBJ1-1. TRBV21-1 represents a pseudogene. The TCR comes from a human donor in a cohort sampled during active COVID-19. CDR3 loop: CASSVPRFKDSNTEAFF. The DNA reads TGTGCCAGCAGCGTTCCCCGGTTTAAGGACTCCAACACTGAAGCTTTCTTT.